This note documents a single TCR beta chain sequence. Germline assignment: CDR1 MNHEY and CDR2 SMNVEV (reference sequence). Trimming shortened V by 0 bases and J by 6 bases, and 11 bases separated the two germline ends. The CDR3 is 14 residues long. Unique molecular identifiers were incorporated into the prepared TCRbeta library. TCRdb reprocessed the PCR reads via MiXCR and lists one record per CDR3 protein. The sample yields roughly 100,000 distinct CDR3 sequences, about 5.6% seen once. These data originate in a study of T-cell reconstitution after alpha-beta-depleted transplantation in children. The rearrangement joins TRBV27 to TRBJ1-2; weak D call: TRBD1 (5 bases). The sample in question was PBMCs, mostly from graft donor cells, obtained 60 days after TCRalphabeta/CD19-depleted stem cell transplant. The sequence was obtained from a female patient aged 2-9 years who had a stem cell transplant for Fanconi anemia, so the T cells may come from the graft donor. The CDR3 loop is CASSLSQGRNGYTF. The CDR3 DNA sequence: TGTGCCAGCAGTTTATCGCAGGGCAGGAATGGCTACACCTTC.